This TCR beta chain is drawn from a study of CD8 T cells in ankylosing spondylitis. Study results and caveats: Some of the motif variants had earlier been found in reactive arthritis patients' fluid and blood.

Libraries for TCR beta were made by quantitative 5'-RACE with molecular barcodes. MiXCR, run by TCRdb on the 5' RACE reads, gives a single entry per CDR3 protein. Of around 300,000 distinct CDR3 sequences in the sample, more than 20% were seen once. Between the trimmed V and J ends, which lost 5 bases and 4 bases, there was a span of 9 bases. The CDR3 is made up of 14 amino acids. Ten or more counts support this clonotype. Its cognate antigen is unknown. The TCR comes from a female donor with ankylosing spondylitis or in good health (not recorded which). The rearrangement links TRBV12-3 or TRBV12-4 to TRBJ2-6; D gene unclear. The sequenced material came from blood, either unsorted or a sorted T cell fraction (not recorded which). CDR3 amino acids: CASSTMGGANVLTF. CDR3 nucleotides: TGTGCCAGCAGTACCATGGGAGGGGCCAACGTCCTGACTTTC.